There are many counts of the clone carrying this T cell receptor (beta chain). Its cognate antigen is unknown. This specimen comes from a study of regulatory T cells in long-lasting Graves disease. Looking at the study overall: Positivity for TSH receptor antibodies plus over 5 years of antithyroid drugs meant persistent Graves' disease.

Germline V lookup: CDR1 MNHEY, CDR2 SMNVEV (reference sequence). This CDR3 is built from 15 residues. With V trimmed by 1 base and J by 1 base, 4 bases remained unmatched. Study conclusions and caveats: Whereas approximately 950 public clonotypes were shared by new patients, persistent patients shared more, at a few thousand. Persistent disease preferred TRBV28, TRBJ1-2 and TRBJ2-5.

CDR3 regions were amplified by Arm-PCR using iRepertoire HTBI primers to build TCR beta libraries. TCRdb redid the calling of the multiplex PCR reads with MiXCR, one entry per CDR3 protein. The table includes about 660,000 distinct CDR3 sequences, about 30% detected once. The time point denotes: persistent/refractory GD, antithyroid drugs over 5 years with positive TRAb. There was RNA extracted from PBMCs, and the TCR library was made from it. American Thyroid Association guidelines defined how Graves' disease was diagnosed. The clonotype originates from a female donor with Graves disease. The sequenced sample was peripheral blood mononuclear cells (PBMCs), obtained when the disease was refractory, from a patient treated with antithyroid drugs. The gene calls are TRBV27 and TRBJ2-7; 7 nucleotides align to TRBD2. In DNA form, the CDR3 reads TGTGCCAGCAGTTTATGGGGCGGGAGTTCCTACGAGCAGTACTTC. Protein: CASSLWGGSSYEQYF.